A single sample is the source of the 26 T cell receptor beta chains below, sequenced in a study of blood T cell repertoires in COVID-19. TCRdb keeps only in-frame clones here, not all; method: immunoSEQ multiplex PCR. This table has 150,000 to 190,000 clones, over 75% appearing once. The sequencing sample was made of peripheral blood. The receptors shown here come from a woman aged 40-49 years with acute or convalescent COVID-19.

The CDR3 sequence is CASSLARIGYSNQPQHF. In DNA, the CDR3 is TGTGCCAGCAGCTTAGCCCGGATCGGGTATAGCAATCAGCCCCAGCATTTT. This sequence joins TRBV7-8 and TRBJ1-5, with no clear D. Trimming left V 0 bases short and J 0 bases short, with 12 bases between. Looked up from germline, CDR1 is SGHVS and CDR2 is FQNEAQ. There are 17 residues in the CDR3.

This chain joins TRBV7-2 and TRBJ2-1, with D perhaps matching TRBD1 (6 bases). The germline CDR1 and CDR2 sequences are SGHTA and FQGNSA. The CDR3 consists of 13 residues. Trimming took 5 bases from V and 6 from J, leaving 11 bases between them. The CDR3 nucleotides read TGTGCCAGCAGCCAACAGGGAACCAATGAGCAGTTCTTC. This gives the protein CASSQQGTNEQFF.

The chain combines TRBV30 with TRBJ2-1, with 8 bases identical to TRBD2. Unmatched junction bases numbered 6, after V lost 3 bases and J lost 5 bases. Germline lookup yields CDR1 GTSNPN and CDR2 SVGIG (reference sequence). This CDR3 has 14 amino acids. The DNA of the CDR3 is TGTGCCTGGAGCCTCCAAGCGGGAGACAATGAGCAGTTCTTC. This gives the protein CAWSLQAGDNEQFF.

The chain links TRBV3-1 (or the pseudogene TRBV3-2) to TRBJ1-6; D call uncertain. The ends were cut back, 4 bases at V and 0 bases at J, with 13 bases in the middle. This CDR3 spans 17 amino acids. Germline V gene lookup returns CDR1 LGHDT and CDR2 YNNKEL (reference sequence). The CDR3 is CASSREGLSSYNSPLHF. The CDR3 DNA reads TGTGCCAGCAGCCGCGAGGGCTTAAGCTCCTATAATTCACCCCTCCACTTT.

This chain's CDR3 is CASSTEQGSETQYF. The CDR3, as DNA: TGCGCCAGCAGCACAGAACAGGGTTCAGAGACCCAGTACTTC. The V gene is TRBV5-1, the J gene TRBJ2-5; D is possibly TRBD1 (6 bases). Germline CDR1 reads SGHRS; CDR2 reads YFSETQ. CDR3 size: 14 residues. V was cut by 4 bases and J by 4 bases, with 14 bases left in between. Full variable domain (outside the CDR3, taken from reference TRBV5-1 and TRBJ2-5): KAGVTQTPRYLIKTRGQQVTLSCSPISGHRSVSWYQQTPGQGLQFLFEYFSETQRNKGNFPGRFSGRQFSNSRSEMNVSTLELGDSALYLCASSTEQGSETQYFGPGTRLLVL.

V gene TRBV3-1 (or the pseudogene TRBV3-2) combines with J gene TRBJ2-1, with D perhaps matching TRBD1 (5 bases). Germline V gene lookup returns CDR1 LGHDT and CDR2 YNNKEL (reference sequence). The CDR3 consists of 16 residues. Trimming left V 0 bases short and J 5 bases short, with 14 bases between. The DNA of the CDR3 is TGTGCCAGCAGCCAAGAGCACAGGCATGCCAACAATGAGCAGTTCTTC. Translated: CASSQEHRHANNEQFF.

CDR3 sequence reads: CASSHRRTSTDTQYF. The CDR3 bases are TGTGCCAGCAGTCACCGACGGACTAGCACAGATACGCAGTATTTT. The rearrangement uses TRBV6-8 and TRBJ2-3, with a tentative D call TRBD2 (5 bases). Per germline, CDR1 MNHGY and CDR2 SAAAGT. V gave up 5 bases and J gave up 0 bases, with 12 bases separating them. This CDR3 comprises 15 residues.

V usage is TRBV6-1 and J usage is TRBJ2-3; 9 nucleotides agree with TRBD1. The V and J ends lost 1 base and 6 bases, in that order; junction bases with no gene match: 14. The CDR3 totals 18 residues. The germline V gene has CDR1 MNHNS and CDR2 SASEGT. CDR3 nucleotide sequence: TGTGCCAGCAGTGAAGAAATAGGTTTCGGGACAGGGTACGATACGCAGTATTTT. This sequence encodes CASSEEIGFGTGYDTQYF.

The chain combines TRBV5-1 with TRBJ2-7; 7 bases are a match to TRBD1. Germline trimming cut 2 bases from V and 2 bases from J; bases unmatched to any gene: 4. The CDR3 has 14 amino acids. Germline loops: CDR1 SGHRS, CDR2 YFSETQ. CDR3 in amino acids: CASSLTGETYEQYF. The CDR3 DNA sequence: TGCGCCAGCAGCTTAACAGGGGAAACCTACGAGCAGTACTTC.

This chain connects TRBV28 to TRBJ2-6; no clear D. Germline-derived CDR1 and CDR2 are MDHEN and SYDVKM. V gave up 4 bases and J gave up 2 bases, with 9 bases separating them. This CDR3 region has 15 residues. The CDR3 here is CASSSSFAGANVLTF. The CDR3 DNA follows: TGTGCCAGCAGTTCGAGCTTTGCTGGGGCCAACGTCCTGACTTTC.

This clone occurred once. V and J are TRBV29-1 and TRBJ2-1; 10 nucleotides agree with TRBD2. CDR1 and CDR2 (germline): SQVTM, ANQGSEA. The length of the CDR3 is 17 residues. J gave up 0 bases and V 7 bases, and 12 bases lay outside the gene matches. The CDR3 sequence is CSASGTSVLSSYNEQFF. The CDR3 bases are TGCAGCGCCTCCGGGACTAGCGTCCTTAGCTCCTACAATGAGCAGTTCTTC.

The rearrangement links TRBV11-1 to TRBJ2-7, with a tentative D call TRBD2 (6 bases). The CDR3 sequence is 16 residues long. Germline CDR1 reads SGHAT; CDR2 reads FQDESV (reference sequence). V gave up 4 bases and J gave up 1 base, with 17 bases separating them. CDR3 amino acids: CASSSKPGSMSYEQYF. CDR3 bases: TGTGCCAGCAGCTCCAAACCCGGGAGTATGTCCTACGAGCAGTACTTC.

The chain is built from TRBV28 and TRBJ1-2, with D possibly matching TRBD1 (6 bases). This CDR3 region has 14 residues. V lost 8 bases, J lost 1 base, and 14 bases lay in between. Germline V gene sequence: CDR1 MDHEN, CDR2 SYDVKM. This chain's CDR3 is CASVTGQVNYGYTF. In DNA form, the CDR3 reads TGTGCCAGCGTTACAGGGCAAGTTAACTATGGCTACACCTTC.

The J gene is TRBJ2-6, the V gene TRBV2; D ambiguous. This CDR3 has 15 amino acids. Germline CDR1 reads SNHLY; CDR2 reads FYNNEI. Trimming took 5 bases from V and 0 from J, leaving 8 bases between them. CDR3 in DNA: TGTGCCAGCAGTTTTTTGAGCTCTGGGGCCAACGTCCTGACTTTC. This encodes CASSFLSSGANVLTF.

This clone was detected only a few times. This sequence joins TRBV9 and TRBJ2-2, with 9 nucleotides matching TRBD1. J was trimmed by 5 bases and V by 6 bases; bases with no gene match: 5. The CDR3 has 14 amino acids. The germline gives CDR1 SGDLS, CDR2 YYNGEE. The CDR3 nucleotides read TGTGCCAGCACCCGGGGACAGGGAACCGGGGAGCTGTTTTTT. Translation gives CASTRGQGTGELFF.

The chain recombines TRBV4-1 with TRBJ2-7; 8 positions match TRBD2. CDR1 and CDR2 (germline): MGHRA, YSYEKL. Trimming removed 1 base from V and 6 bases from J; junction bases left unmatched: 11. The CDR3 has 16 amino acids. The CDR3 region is CASSQVTGTSQAEQYF. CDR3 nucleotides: TGCGCCAGCAGCCAAGTGACCGGGACTAGTCAGGCCGAGCAGTACTTC.

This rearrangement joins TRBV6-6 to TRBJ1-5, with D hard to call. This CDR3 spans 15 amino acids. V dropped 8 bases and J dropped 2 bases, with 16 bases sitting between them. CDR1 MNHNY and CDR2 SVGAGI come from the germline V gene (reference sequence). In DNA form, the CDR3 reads TGTGCCAGCGTAGACGCGGGTCGTGGCAATCAGCCCCAGCATTTT. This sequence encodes CASVDAGRGNQPQHF.

The CDR3 loop is CASSVGTGYNEQYF. The CDR3 DNA sequence: TGTGCCAGCAGCGTAGGGACAGGGTATAACGAGCAGTACTTC. This rearrangement joins TRBV9 to TRBJ2-7, with 8 bases aligning to TRBD1. CDR3 length: 14 amino acids. Germline assignment: CDR1 SGDLS and CDR2 YYNGEE. Trimming at V came to 0 bases and at J to 5 bases, leaving 4 bases not matched to a gene.

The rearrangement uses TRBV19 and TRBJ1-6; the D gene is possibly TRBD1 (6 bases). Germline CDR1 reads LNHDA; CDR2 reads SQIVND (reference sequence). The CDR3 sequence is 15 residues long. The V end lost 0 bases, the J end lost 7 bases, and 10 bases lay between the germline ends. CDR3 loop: CASSIDRGNNSPLHF. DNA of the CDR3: TGTGCCAGTAGTATAGACAGGGGTAACAATTCACCCCTCCACTTT. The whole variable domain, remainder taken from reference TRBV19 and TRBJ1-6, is DGGITQSPKYLFRKEGQNVTLSCEQNLNHDAMYWYRQDPGQGLRLIYYSQIVNDFQKGDIAEGYSVSREKKESFPLTVTSAQKNPTAFYLCASSIDRGNNSPLHFGNGTRLTVT.

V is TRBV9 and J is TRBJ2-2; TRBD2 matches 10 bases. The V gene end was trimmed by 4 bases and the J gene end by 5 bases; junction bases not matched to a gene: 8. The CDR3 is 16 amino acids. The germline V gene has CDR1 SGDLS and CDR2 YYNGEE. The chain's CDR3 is CASSSLAGVATGELFF. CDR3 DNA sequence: TGTGCCAGCAGCTCGCTAGCGGGAGTTGCTACCGGGGAGCTGTTTTTT.

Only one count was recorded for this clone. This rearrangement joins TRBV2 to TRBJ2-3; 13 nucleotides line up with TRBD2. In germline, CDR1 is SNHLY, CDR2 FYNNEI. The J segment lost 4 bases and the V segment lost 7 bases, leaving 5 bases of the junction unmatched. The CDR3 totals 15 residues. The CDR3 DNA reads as TGTGCCAGCACCAGGACTAGCGGGAGTTCAGATACGCAGTATTTT. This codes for CASTRTSGSSDTQYF.

The CDR3 loop is CASSGPGTLNEKLFF. The CDR3 bases are TGTGCCAGCAGCGGACCCGGGACATTAAACGAAAAACTGTTTTTT. The chain combines TRBV9 with TRBJ1-4, with D perhaps matching TRBD1 (6 bases). V was cut by 3 bases and J by 8 bases, with 17 bases left in between. There are 15 residues in the CDR3. The V gene's germline CDR1 is SGDLS and CDR2 YYNGEE. Full variable domain (missing parts from reference TRBV9 and TRBJ1-4): DSGVTQTPKHLITATGQRVTLRCSPRSGDLSVYWYQQSLDQGLQFLIQYYNGEERAKGNILERFSAQQFPDLHSELNLSSLELGDSALYFCASSGPGTLNEKLFFGSGTQLSVL.

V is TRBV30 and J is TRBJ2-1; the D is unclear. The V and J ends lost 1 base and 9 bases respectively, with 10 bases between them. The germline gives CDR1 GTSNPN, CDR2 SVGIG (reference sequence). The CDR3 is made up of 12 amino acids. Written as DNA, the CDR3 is TGTGCCTGGAGTGACTACACGAGTGAGCAGTTCTTC. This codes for CAWSDYTSEQFF.

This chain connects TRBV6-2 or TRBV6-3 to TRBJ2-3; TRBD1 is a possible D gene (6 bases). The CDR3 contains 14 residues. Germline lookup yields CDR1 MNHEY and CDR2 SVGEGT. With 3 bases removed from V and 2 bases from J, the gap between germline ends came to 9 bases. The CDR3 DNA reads TGTGCCAGCAGTTATACAGGGACCACAGATACGCAGTATTTT. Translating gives CASSYTGTTDTQYF.

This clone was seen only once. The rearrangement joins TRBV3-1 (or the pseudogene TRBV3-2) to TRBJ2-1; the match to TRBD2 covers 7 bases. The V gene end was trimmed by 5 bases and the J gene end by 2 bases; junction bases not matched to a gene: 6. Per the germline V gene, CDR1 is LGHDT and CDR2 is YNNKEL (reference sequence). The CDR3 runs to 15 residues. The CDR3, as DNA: TGTGCCAGCAGCGCAGATGGGGGGGCCTACAATGAGCAGTTCTTC. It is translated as CASSADGGAYNEQFF.

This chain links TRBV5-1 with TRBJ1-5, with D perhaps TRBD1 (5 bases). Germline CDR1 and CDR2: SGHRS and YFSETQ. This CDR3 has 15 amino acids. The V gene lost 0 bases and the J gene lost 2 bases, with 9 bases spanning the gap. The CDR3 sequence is CASSLDGAGNQPQHF. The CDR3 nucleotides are TGCGCCAGCAGCTTGGATGGGGCCGGCAATCAGCCCCAGCATTTT.